This entry lists 10 T cell receptor beta chains sequenced from one sample in a study of T cells in Graves' hyperthyroidism and ophthalmopathy. There were TCR beta CDR3 regions amplified from RNA transcripts. A first-round RT-PCR of the TCR CDR3 used the HTBI primer set. TCRdb called the multiplex PCR reads again in MiXCR, with one record for every CDR3 protein. The sample lists hundreds of thousands of distinct CDR3 sequences, 15% to 17% occurring once. What was sequenced was blood. Every receptor here comes from a woman aged 18-29 years with Graves' hyperthyroidism.

Many counts were recorded for this clonotype. The V gene is TRBV13, the J gene TRBJ1-2; TRBD1 might be the D (6 bases). V lost 2 bases and J lost 5, with 9 bases in between. CDR1 is PRHDT and CDR2 is FYEKMQ in the germline V gene (reference sequence). The CDR3 is 13 amino acids. The CDR3 sequence: CASSLPGAYGYTF. CDR3 coding DNA: TGTGCCAGCAGCTTACCGGGGGCGTATGGCTACACCTTC. The whole variable domain, filled in from reference TRBV13 and TRBJ1-2, reads AAGVIQSPRHLIKEKRETATLKCYPIPRHDTVYWYQQGPGQDPQFLISFYEKMQSDKGSIPDRFSAQQFSDYHSELNMSSLELGDSALYFCASSLPGAYGYTFGSGTRLTVV.

This clonotype was detected many times. The J gene is TRBJ1-2, the V gene TRBV6-5; perhaps TRBD1 as D (5 bases). The CDR3 sequence is 14 residues long. V lost 0 bases, J lost 4 bases, and 9 bases lay in between. The germline V gene has CDR1 MNHEY and CDR2 SVGAGI. In DNA form, the CDR3 reads TGTGCCAGCAGTTACTCGGGGGGAAGCTATGGCTACACCTTC. It encodes CASSYSGGSYGYTF.

This clonotype has at least ten counts. This CDR3 reads CSARAPMIQETQYF. CDR3 DNA: TGCAGTGCTAGAGCCCCAATGATTCAAGAGACCCAGTACTTC. The J gene is TRBJ2-5, the V gene TRBV20-1, with D uncertain. Trimming left V 1 base short and J 2 bases short, with 11 bases between. The germline gives CDR1 DFQATT, CDR2 SNEGSKA (reference sequence). The CDR3 totals 14 residues.

The rearrangement links TRBV12-3 or TRBV12-4 to TRBJ1-2; D call uncertain. Trimming stripped 3 bases from V and 4 bases from J, with 9 bases between. This CDR3 comprises 13 residues. The CDR3 DNA sequence: TGTGCCAGCAGTTTTGACCAGATCTATGGCTACACCTTC. This translates into CASSFDQIYGYTF.

This clonotype has ten or more counts. This chain joins TRBV6-2 or TRBV6-3 and TRBJ2-1; 7 bases match TRBD1. In germline, CDR1 is MNHEY, CDR2 SVGEGT. Unmatched junction bases numbered 8, after V lost 7 bases and J lost 5 bases. The CDR3 consists of 14 residues. The CDR3 loop is CASNLGGADNEQFF. The CDR3 DNA reads as TGTGCCAGCAACCTAGGGGGCGCGGACAATGAGCAGTTCTTC.

This clonotype was found many times. The chain employs TRBV11-2 and TRBJ2-3; possible D gene TRBD2, 6 bases. V lost 5 bases to trimming and J lost 2 bases, with 14 bases between them. This CDR3 region has 15 residues. CDR1 and CDR2 (germline): SGHAT, FQNNGV. Here the CDR3 DNA reads TGTGCCAGCAGCCCACCGGGACTCCACACAGATACGCAGTATTTT. Encoded protein: CASSPPGLHTDTQYF.

This clonotype was seen at least ten times. The chain has TRBV20-1 and TRBJ2-7; TRBD1 matches at 12 bases. CDR1 and CDR2 (germline): DFQATT, SNEGSKA (reference sequence). Trimming took 6 bases from V and 0 from J; bases not matched to a gene: 12. The CDR3 sequence is 17 residues long. The CDR3 region is CSARGTGGPSNSYEQYF. In nucleotides, the CDR3 is TGCAGTGCCCGCGGGACAGGGGGCCCGTCGAACTCCTACGAGCAGTACTTC.

The V gene is TRBV20-1, the J gene TRBJ2-1, with D perhaps matching TRBD1 (5 bases). V was trimmed by 0 bases and J by 9 bases, leaving 18 bases between them. Germline CDR1 and CDR2: DFQATT and SNEGSKA (reference sequence). The CDR3 runs to 15 residues. The CDR3 nucleotides read TGCAGTGCTAGAGATCCACGACAGTTCACCGCTGAGCAGTTCTTC. Amino acid sequence: CSARDPRQFTAEQFF.

This clonotype was seen many times. The rearrangement uses TRBV7-2 and TRBJ1-2; tentative D call: TRBD1 (5 bases). The V and J ends lost 5 bases and 7 bases respectively, with 17 bases between them. CDR1 and CDR2 from the germline V gene are SGHTA and FQGNSA. This CDR3 is built from 14 residues. The CDR3 sequence: CASSHPPGEGGYTF. DNA of the CDR3: TGTGCCAGCAGCCACCCCCCGGGGGAGGGTGGCTACACCTTC.

At least ten counts were recorded for this clonotype. The chain has TRBV28 and TRBJ2-7, with unresolved D. The CDR3 runs to 11 residues. Trimming pared 5 bases from V and 6 bases from J, leaving 8 bases between. From germline, CDR1 is MDHEN and CDR2 SYDVKM. The CDR3 is CASSPLSEQYF. The CDR3 nucleotides are TGTGCCAGCAGTCCGTTGAGCGAGCAGTACTTC.